What follows describes a single T cell receptor beta chain. Its antigen is as yet unknown. These data are taken from a study of shared clonotypes between healthy human individuals. Findings and caveats of the study: Clonotypes that were shared across four donors made up roughly 5% of naive CD4 clonotypes.

Each sample came from a Caucasian adult donor living in Nashville, Tennessee. TCRdb's table, derived via immunoSEQ multiplex PCR, lists solely in-frame clones and lacks some. The sample includes more than 2,000,000 clones, roughly nine tenths of them seen just once. This CDR3 has 15 residues. V lost 6 bases and J lost 3; bases outside the gene matches: 8. Germline V lookup: CDR1 ENHRY, CDR2 SYGVKD. This clonotype was sampled from a man aged 18 to 30 in good health. The rearrangement uses TRBV10-3 and TRBJ2-3, with TRBD2 identical over 8 bases. Sequenced sample: naive CD4+ T cells sorted from blood. Regarding subset: CD45RA+ positively selected. The DNA for the CDR3 is TGTGCCATCAGATTAGCGGGAACGAGGACAGATACGCAGTATTTT. It is translated as CAIRLAGTRTDTQYF.